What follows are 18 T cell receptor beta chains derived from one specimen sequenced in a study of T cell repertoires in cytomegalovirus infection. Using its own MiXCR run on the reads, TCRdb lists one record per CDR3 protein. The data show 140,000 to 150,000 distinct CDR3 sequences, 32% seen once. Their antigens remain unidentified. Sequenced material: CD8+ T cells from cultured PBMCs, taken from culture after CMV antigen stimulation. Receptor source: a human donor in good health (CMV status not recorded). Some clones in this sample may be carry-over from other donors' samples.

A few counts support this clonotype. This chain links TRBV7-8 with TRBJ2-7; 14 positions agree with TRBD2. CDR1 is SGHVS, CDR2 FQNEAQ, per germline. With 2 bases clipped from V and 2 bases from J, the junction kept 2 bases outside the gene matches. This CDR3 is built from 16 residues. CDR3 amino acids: CASSLRGLAGAYEQYF. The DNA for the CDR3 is TGTGCCAGCAGCTTACGGGGACTAGCGGGGGCCTACGAGCAGTACTTC. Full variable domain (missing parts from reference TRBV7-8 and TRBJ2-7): GAGVSQSPRYKVAKRGQDVALRCDPISGHVSLFWYQQALGQGPEFLTYFQNEAQLDKSGLPSDRFFAERPEGSVSTLKIQRTQQEDSAVYLCASSLRGLAGAYEQYFGPGTRLTVT.

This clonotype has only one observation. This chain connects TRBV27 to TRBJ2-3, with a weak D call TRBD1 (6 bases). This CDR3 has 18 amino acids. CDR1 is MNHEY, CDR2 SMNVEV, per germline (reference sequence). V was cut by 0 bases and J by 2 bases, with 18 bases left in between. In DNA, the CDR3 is TGTGCCAGCAGTTTATCGGTAGGGGGTTTGGGAATCACAGATACGCAGTATTTT. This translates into CASSLSVGGLGITDTQYF.

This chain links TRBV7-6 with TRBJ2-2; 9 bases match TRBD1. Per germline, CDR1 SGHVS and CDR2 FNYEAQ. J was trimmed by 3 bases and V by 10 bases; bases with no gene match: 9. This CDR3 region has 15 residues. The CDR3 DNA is TGTGCCACCCCGCCGCGACAGGGGGACACCGGGGAGCTGTTTTTT. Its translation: CATPPRQGDTGELFF.

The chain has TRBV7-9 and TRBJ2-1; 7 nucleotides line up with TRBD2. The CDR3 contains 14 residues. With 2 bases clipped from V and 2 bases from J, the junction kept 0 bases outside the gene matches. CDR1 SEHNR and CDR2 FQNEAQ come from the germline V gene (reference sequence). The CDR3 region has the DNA TGTGCCAGCAGCTTACTAGCGGCCTACAATGAGCAGTTCTTC. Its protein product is CASSLLAAYNEQFF.

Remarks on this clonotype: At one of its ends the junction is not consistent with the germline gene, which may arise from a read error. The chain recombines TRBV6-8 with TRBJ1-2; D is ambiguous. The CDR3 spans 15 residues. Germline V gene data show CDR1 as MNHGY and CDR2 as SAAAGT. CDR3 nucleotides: TGTGCCAGCAGTCACTCTGAGGGCGGCGGCTATGGCTACACCTTC. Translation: CASSHSEGGGYGYTF.

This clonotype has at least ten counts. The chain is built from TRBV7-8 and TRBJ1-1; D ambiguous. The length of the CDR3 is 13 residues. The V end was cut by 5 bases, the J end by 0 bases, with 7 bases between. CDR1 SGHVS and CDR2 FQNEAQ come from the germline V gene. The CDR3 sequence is CASSLGMNTEAFF. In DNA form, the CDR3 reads TGTGCCAGCAGCCTCGGGATGAACACTGAAGCTTTCTTT.

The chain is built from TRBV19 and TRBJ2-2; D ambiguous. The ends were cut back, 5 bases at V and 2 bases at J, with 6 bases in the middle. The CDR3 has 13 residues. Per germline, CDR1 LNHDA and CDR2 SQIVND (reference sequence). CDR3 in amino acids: CASSVYNTGELFF. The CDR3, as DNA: TGTGCCAGTAGTGTTTATAACACCGGGGAGCTGTTTTTT.

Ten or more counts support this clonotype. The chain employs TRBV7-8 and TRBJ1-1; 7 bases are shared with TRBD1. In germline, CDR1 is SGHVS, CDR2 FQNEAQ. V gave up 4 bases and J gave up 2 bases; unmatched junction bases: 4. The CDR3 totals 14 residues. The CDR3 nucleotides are TGTGCCAGCAGCTCGCACAGGGGAAACACTGAAGCTTTCTTT. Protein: CASSSHRGNTEAFF.

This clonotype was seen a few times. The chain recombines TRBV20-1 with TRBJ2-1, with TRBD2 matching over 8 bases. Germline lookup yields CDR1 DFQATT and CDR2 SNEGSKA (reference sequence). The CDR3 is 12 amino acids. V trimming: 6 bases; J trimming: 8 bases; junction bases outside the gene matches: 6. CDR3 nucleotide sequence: TGCAGTGCCCGGGAGGGCAGAGATGAGCAGTTCTTC. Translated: CSAREGRDEQFF.

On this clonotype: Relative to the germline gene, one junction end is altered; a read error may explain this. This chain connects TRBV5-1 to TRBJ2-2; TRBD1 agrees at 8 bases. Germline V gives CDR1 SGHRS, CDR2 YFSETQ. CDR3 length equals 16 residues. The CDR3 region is CTSSPNAGGDTGELFF. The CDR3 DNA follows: TGCACCAGCAGCCCAAACGCAGGGGGCGACACCGGGGAGCTGTTTTTT.

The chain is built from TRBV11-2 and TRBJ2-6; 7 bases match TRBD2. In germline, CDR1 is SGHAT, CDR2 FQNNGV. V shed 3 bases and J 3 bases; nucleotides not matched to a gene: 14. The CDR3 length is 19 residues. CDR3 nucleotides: TGTGCCAGCAGCTTTAACCGGGACCGCCTAGCGGATGGGGCCAACGTCCTGACTTTC. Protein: CASSFNRDRLADGANVLTF. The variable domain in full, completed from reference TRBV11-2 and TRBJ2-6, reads EAGVAQSPRYKIIEKRQSVAFWCNPISGHATLYWYQQILGQGPKLLIQFQNNGVVDDSQLPKDRFSAERLKGVDSTLKIQPAKLEDSAVYLCASSFNRDRLADGANVLTFGAGSRLTVL.

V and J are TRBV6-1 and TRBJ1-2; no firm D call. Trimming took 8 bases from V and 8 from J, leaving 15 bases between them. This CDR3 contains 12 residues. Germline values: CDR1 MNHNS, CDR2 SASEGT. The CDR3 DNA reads TGTGCCAGCCAATCTTTGGAGGCCGGCTACACCTTC. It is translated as CASQSLEAGYTF.

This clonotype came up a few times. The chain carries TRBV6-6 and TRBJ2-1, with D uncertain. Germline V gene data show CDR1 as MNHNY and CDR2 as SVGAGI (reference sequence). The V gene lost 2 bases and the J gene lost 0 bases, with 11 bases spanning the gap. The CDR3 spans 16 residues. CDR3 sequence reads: CASSYPTFSSYNEQFF. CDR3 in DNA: TGTGCCAGCAGTTACCCGACCTTTAGCTCCTACAATGAGCAGTTCTTC.

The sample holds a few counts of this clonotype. CDR3 loop: CASSPGLVRNTGELFF. In DNA, the CDR3 is TGTGCCAGCAGTCCCGGACTAGTAAGGAACACCGGGGAGCTGTTTTTT. The chain uses TRBV6-1 and TRBJ2-2; 7 nucleotides match TRBD2. This CDR3 region has 16 residues. Germline CDR1 MNHNS, CDR2 SASEGT. V lost 5 bases to trimming and J lost 1 base; unmatched junction nucleotides: 7.

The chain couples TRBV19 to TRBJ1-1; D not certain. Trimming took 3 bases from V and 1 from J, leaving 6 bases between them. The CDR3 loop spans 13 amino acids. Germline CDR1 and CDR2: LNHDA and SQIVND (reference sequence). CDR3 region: CASSISPNTEAFF. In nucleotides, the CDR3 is TGTGCCAGTAGTATCTCACCGAACACTGAAGCTTTCTTT.

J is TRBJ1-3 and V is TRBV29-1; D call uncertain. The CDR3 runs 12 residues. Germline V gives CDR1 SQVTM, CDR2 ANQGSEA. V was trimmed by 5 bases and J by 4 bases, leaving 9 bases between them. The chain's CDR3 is CSVSQGGNTIYF. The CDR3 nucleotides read TGCAGCGTTTCACAAGGGGGAAACACCATATATTTT.

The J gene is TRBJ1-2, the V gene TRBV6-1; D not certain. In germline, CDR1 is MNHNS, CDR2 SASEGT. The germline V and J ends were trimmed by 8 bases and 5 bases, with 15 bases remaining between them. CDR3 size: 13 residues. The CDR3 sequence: CASESKGGYGYTF. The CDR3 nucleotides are TGTGCCAGCGAGTCCAAGGGAGGGTATGGCTACACCTTC.

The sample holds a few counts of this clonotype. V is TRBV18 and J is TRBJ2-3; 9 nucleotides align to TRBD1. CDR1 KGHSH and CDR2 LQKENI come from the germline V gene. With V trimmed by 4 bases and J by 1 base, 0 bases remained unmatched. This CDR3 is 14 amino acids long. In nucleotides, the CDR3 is TGTGCCAGCTCACGGACAGGGGGCACAGATACGCAGTATTTT. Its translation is CASSRTGGTDTQYF.